This T cell receptor (beta chain) was retrieved from a study of OX40 agonist ivuxolimab in advanced cancers. Some background on the complete study: The costimulatory receptor OX40 (CD134) was targeted by ivuxolimab, a fully human IgG2 agonistic monoclonal antibody. Intravenous ivuxolimab was administered to patients every 2 weeks at six dose levels: 0.01, 0.1, 0.3, 1.5, 3 and 10 mg/kg. The paper covers the monotherapy dose-escalation part of the phase I ivuxolimab trial, which included N of about 56 patients. Partial responses occurred in three dose-escalation patients, of whom one had hepatocellular carcinoma and two had cutaneous melanoma. Prior anti-PD-1, anti-PD-L1 or anti-CTLA-4 therapy was permitted, and checkpoint inhibitors had been received by more than 35% of dose-escalation patients. The purpose of peripheral TCRbeta sequencing was to test whether ivuxolimab changed TCR sequence diversity and led to clonal T-cell expansion. In the dose-escalation cohort, 70% to 90% of patients were male, and the mean age was 60 years with a range of roughly 23 to 79. Of the approximately 53 patients in dose escalation, 19 had hepatocellular carcinoma, around 15 had melanoma, 9 had renal cell carcinoma and 9 had head and neck cancer.

Patients with autoimmune disease history or receiving systemic immunosuppression were excluded from the trial. In every dose cohort, peripheral blood was drawn for TCR sequencing at baseline, cycle 4 day 1, and cycle 7 day 1. The samples were taken from a phase I, first-in-human, multicenter, open-label dose-escalation trial of ivuxolimab. Adults with locally advanced or metastatic melanoma, renal cell, hepatocellular, or head and neck squamous cell carcinoma were enrolled in the trial. Before TCR sequencing, CD4+ T cells and CD8+ T cells were sorted from peripheral blood as separate populations. To sequence the TCRbeta CDR3 region, genomic DNA was isolated from the sorted cells. The immunoSEQ Assay was used for sequencing of TCRbeta CDR3 regions. Held by TCRdb, this immuneACCESS table contains in-frame sequences only and omits some clones. Under half of the omission traces to an unresolved V gene where checked; the cause of the rest is unknown. This sample lists roughly 40,000 clones; roughly four fifths were detected once. Approximately 23% of the sample comes from the top ten.

General conclusions and limits of the study: The antigen specificity of the clonally expanded peripheral T cells was not determined. Low levels of normalized T-cell clonal expansion were also seen in some nonresponding patients. At doses of 0.1 to 3.0 mg/kg, clonal expansion of both CD4+ and CD8+ blood T cells was observed from baseline to week 6. After ivuxolimab, CD8+ T cells had more expanded clones than CD4+ T cells on average. In partial responders in the 0.1-3.0 mg/kg groups, normalized peripheral clonal expansion was found to be among the lowest, especially among CD8+ T cells.

The germline V gene gives CDR1 as KGHSH and CDR2 as LQKENI. V lost 6 bases and J lost 6 bases; the stretch between them is 9 bases long. The CDR3, from cysteine to phenylalanine, totals 12 residues. Only the CDR3 part of the read is kept: 36 bases, read in frame from the first base. Turning to this clone: Its antigen remains unidentified. No per-base quality is available; no much larger clone lies one base away.

The specimen was CD4+ or CD8+ T cells sorted from blood, collected in a trial of the OX40 agonist ivuxolimab. The rearrangement combines TRBV18 with TRBJ1-5; the D gene cannot be resolved reliably. This receptor was obtained from an adult with an advanced solid tumor such as melanoma, head and neck, liver or kidney cancer. The CDR3: CASSLEVQPQHF. The DNA is as follows: TGTGCCAGCTCTCTTGAAGTTCAGCCCCAGCATTTT. Supplemented by the reference TRBV18 and TRBJ1-5 proteins around the CDR3, the complete variable domain is NAGVMQNPRHLVRRRGQEARLRCSPMKGHSHVYWYRQLPEEGLKFMVYLQKENIIDESGMPKERFSAEFPKEGPSILRIQQVVRGDSAAYFCASSLEVQPQHFGDGTRLSIL.